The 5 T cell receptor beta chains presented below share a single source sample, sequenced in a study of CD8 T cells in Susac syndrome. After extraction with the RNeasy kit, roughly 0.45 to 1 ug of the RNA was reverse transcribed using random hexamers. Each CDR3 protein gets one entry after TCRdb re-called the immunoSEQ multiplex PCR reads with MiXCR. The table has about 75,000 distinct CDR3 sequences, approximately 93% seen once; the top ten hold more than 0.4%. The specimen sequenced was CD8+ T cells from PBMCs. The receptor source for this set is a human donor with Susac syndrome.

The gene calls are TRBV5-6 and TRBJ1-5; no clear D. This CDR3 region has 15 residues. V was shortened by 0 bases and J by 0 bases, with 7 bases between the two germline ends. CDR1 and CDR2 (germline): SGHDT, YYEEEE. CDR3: CASSLGSGSNQPQHF. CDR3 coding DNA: TGTGCCAGCAGCTTGGGGTCAGGTAGCAATCAGCCCCAGCATTTT.

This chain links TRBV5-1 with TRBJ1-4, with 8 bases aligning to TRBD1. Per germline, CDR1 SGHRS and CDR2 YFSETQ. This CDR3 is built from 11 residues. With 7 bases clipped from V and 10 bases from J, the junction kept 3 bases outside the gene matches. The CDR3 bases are TGCGCCAGCGGTGGACAGGGAAAACTGTTTTTT. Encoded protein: CASGGQGKLFF.

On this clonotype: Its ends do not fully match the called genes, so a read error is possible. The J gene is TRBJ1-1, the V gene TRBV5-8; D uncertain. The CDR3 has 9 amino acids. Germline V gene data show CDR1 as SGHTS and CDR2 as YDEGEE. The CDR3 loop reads CASSLDAPF. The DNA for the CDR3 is TGTGCCAGCAGCTTGGACGCCCCCTTT.

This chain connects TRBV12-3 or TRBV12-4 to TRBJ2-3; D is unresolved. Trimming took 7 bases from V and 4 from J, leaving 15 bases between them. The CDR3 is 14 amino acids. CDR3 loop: CASTWASRADTQYF. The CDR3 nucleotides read TGTGCCAGCACTTGGGCCAGCCGGGCAGATACGCAGTATTTT.

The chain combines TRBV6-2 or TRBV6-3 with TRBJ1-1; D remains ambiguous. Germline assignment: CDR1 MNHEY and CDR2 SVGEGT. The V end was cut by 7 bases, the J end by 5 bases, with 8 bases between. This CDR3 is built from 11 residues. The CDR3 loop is CASNMGTEAFF. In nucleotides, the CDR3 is TGTGCCAGCAATATGGGGACTGAAGCTTTCTTT.